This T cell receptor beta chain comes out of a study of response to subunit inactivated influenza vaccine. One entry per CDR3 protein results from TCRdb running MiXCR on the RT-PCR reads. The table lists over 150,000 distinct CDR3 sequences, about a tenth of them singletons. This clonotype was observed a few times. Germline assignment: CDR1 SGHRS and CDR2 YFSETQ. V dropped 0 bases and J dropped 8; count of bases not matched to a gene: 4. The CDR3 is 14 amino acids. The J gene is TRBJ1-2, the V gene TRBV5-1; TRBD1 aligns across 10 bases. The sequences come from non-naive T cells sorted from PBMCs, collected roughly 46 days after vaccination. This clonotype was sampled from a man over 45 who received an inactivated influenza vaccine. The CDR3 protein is CASSLEGQGRGYTF. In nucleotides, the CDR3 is TGCGCCAGCAGCTTGGAGGGACAGGGGAGGGGCTACACCTTC.